Described below is a single T cell receptor beta chain sequence and its context. Its cognate antigen is unknown. These data come from a study of post-analysis software for immune sequencing data. Whole-study results and caveats: TRBV5-6, TRBV5-1 and TRBV20-1 were among roughly 5 TRBV segments more frequent in patients than controls. Controls showed significantly higher normalized Chao1 diversity than did multiple sclerosis patients.

Sequencing libraries made from TCR beta cDNA carried unique molecular identifiers. The source material, roughly 0.9 to 11 million T cells, gave rise to roughly 0.5 million cDNA molecules. TCRdb reprocessed the PCR reads with MiXCR, giving one entry per CDR3 protein. This sample has some 890,000 distinct CDR3 sequences, with approximately 53% found just once. V was trimmed by 1 base and J by 11 bases, leaving 14 bases between them. CDR3 length: 13 amino acids. CDR1 is SGHTA, CDR2 FQGTGA, per germline. The sample consisted of blood. This TCR was sampled from a girl between 5 and 17 years old with multiple sclerosis. J is TRBJ1-1 and V is TRBV7-3; a weak D match, TRBD1 (6 bases). The CDR3: CASSLSSGQSAFF. CDR3 DNA sequence: TGTGCCAGCAGCTTAAGTTCAGGACAGTCGGCTTTCTTT.